This passage covers 27 T cell receptor beta chains from one sample sequenced in a study of blood T cell repertoires in COVID-19. Using immunoSEQ multiplex PCR, the repertoire was profiled, and TCRdb retains in-frame clones only, with some absent. The sample holds around 230,000 clones, more than 75% seen once. Sequenced: peripheral blood. Receptor source: a man between 50 and 59 years old with COVID-19, enrolled during active disease.

The rearrangement uses TRBV5-4 and TRBJ2-1; 8 bases are shared with TRBD1. V shed 2 bases, J shed 5 bases, and the junction held 3 bases outside the gene matches. The CDR3 extends over 14 amino acids. The germline V gene has CDR1 SGHNT and CDR2 YYREEE (reference sequence). Written as DNA, the CDR3 is TGTGCCAGCAGCTTAGACAGGGGTAACAATGAGCAGTTCTTC. It is translated as CASSLDRGNNEQFF. The complete variable domain, with remaining parts taken from reference TRBV5-4 and TRBJ2-1, reads ETGVTQSPTHLIKTRGQQVTLRCSSQSGHNTVSWYQQALGQGPQFIFQYYREEENGRGNFPPRFSGLQFPNYSSELNVNALELDDSALYLCASSLDRGNNEQFFGPGTRLTVL.

J is TRBJ2-7 and V is TRBV11-2; tentative D call: TRBD1 (5 bases). V lost 1 base and J lost 6, with 16 bases in between. The CDR3 runs to 15 residues. Germline V gene data show CDR1 as SGHAT and CDR2 as FQNNGV. DNA of the CDR3: TGTGCCAGCAGCTTAGCTGGACAACTCCTAGGCGAGCAGTACTTC. This gives the protein CASSLAGQLLGEQYF.

This sequence joins TRBV7-9 and TRBJ2-1, with D possibly matching TRBD1 (6 bases). The CDR3 consists of 14 residues. From germline, CDR1 is SEHNR and CDR2 FQNEAQ (reference sequence). The V end lost 5 bases, the J end lost 10 bases, and 18 bases lay between the germline ends. The CDR3 spells CASSPLNRAGEQFF. As DNA, the CDR3 is TGTGCCAGCAGCCCCCTAAACAGGGCCGGGGAGCAGTTCTTC.

This clone was detected a few times. The chain combines TRBV5-1 with TRBJ1-4; D is unclear. The CDR3 length is 15 residues. CDR1 SGHRS and CDR2 YFSETQ come from the germline V gene. Trimming removed 0 bases from V and 7 bases from J, with 13 bases in between. CDR3 residues: CASSLESRSGEKLFF. In nucleotides, the CDR3 is TGCGCCAGCAGCTTGGAATCGAGGTCGGGTGAAAAACTGTTTTTT.

The rearrangement joins TRBV10-3 to TRBJ2-7, with TRBD2 matching over 8 bases. Germline V gene lookup returns CDR1 ENHRY and CDR2 SYGVKD. The ends lost 4 bases at V and 6 bases at J; junction bases unmatched: 14. The CDR3 is 16 residues long. This CDR3 is CAISGYGQRELGEQYF. DNA of the CDR3: TGTGCCATCAGTGGATACGGCCAGCGGGAGTTAGGCGAGCAGTACTTC.

CDR3 amino acids: CASSFSRQGNGYTF. The CDR3 nucleotides are TGTGCCAGCAGCTTTTCTCGACAGGGAAATGGCTACACCTTC. V is TRBV11-2 and J is TRBJ1-2; TRBD1 matches at 7 bases. V shed 3 bases and J 6 bases; nucleotides not matched to a gene: 7. CDR1 SGHAT and CDR2 FQNNGV come from the germline V gene. CDR3 length: 14 residues.

V usage is TRBV28 and J usage is TRBJ2-7; 11 bases match TRBD1. This CDR3 contains 14 residues. V was pared by 6 bases and J by 0 bases, with 1 base of the junction left unmatched. The germline CDR1 and CDR2 sequences are MDHEN and SYDVKM. In nucleotides, the CDR3 is TGTGCCAGCAGGGGGACAGGGGGCTCCTACGAGCAGTACTTC. Its protein product is CASRGTGGSYEQYF. Drawing the rest from reference TRBV28 and TRBJ2-7, the complete variable domain is DVKVTQSSRYLVKRTGEKVFLECVQDMDHENMFWYRQDPGLGLRLIYFSYDVKMKEKGDIPEGYSVSREKKERFSLILESASTNQTSMYLCASRGTGGSYEQYFGPGTRLTVT.

The chain links TRBV27 to TRBJ2-1; weak D call: TRBD2 (6 bases). Trimming pared 5 bases from V and 9 bases from J, leaving 23 bases between. Germline V CDR1 and CDR2: MNHEY, SMNVEV (reference sequence). The CDR3 consists of 16 residues. CDR3: CASSTPGTYSEVEQFF. The CDR3 DNA reads TGTGCCAGCAGTACCCCCGGGACTTATAGCGAGGTTGAGCAGTTCTTC.

This rearrangement joins TRBV10-3 to TRBJ1-2; D remains ambiguous. CDR3 length: 14 residues. Germline V gene data show CDR1 as ENHRY and CDR2 as SYGVKD. Trimming stripped 6 bases from V and 5 bases from J, with 16 bases between. The CDR3 sequence is CAIREVGGRYGYTF. The DNA for the CDR3 is TGTGCCATCAGAGAAGTAGGAGGAAGGTATGGCTACACCTTC.

This clone occurred once. V usage is TRBV9 and J usage is TRBJ1-1; D possibly corresponds to TRBD1 (5 bases). Trimming pared 2 bases from V and 9 bases from J, leaving 14 bases between. Germline lookup yields CDR1 SGDLS and CDR2 YYNGEE. This CDR3 region has 13 residues. The CDR3 DNA reads TGTGCCAGCAGCGTCACCCAGGGAGGGAAAGCTTTCTTT. It translates to CASSVTQGGKAFF.

This rearrangement joins TRBV9 to TRBJ2-7, with a possible D match to TRBD1 (5 bases). There are 16 residues in the CDR3. Germline assignment: CDR1 SGDLS and CDR2 YYNGEE. Trimming took 1 base from V and 2 from J, leaving 16 bases between them. The CDR3 is CASSVFAQGNTYEQYF. CDR3 bases: TGTGCCAGCAGCGTATTTGCGCAGGGTAACACCTACGAGCAGTACTTC.

The chain links TRBV7-9 to TRBJ2-2, with TRBD1 matching 8 bases. The CDR3 extends over 16 amino acids. Germline V CDR1 and CDR2: SEHNR, FQNEAQ (reference sequence). Germline trimming cut 2 bases from V and 4 bases from J; bases unmatched to any gene: 6. CDR3: CASSLTGQGSTGELFF. CDR3 nucleotide sequence: TGTGCCAGCAGCTTAACCGGACAGGGTAGCACCGGGGAGCTGTTTTTT. The full variable domain, rest sourced from reference TRBV7-9 and TRBJ2-2, is DTGVSQNPRHKITKRGQNVTFRCDPISEHNRLYWYRQTLGQGPEFLTYFQNEAQLEKSRLLSDRFSAERPKGSFSTLEIQRTEQGDSAMYLCASSLTGQGSTGELFFGEGSRLTVL.

The genes are TRBV5-4 and TRBJ2-2; possible D gene TRBD2, 6 bases. The germline gives CDR1 SGHNT, CDR2 YYREEE (reference sequence). Trimming removed 4 bases at V and 0 bases at J, with 13 bases between. The CDR3 has 16 residues. The DNA for the CDR3 is TGTGCCAGCAGCCCCCTCGGGGGAGCGAACACCGGGGAGCTGTTTTTT. This codes for CASSPLGGANTGELFF.

This chain uses TRBV7-9 with TRBJ1-1; possibly TRBD1 for D (6 bases). CDR3 length equals 15 residues. CDR1 is SEHNR and CDR2 is FQNEAQ in the germline V gene (reference sequence). V was cut by 0 bases and J by 1 base, with 9 bases left in between. As DNA, the CDR3 is TGTGCCAGCAGCTTAGCGTGGGGGCGGAACACTGAAGCTTTCTTT. Residues: CASSLAWGRNTEAFF.

V gene TRBV11-1 combines with J gene TRBJ1-6, with 7 bases lining up with TRBD1. The CDR3 spans 14 residues. With 5 bases clipped from V and 7 bases from J, the junction kept 5 bases outside the gene matches. CDR1 is SGHAT, CDR2 FQDESV, per germline (reference sequence). The CDR3 nucleotides read TGTGCCAGCAGCAGGCTACAGGGGAATTCACCCCTCCACTTT. This translates into CASSRLQGNSPLHF.

This clone was seen once. The chain is built from TRBV3-1 (or the pseudogene TRBV3-2) and TRBJ1-1; D might be TRBD1 (6 bases). V was cut by 2 bases and J by 6 bases, with 13 bases left in between. The CDR3 spans 14 residues. Germline CDR1 is LGHDT and CDR2 is YNNKEL (reference sequence). The CDR3 sequence: CASSQNGPGAEAFF. Written as DNA, the CDR3 is TGTGCCAGCAGCCAAAATGGCCCAGGGGCTGAAGCTTTCTTT.

J is TRBJ1-2 and V is TRBV15, with 8 bases aligning to TRBD1. Germline CDR1 LNHNV, CDR2 YYDKDF (reference sequence). The CDR3 length is 18 residues. J gave up 1 base and V 1 base, and 11 bases lay outside the gene matches. CDR3 loop: CATSRVGAGGSLNYGYTF. CDR3 nucleotides: TGTGCCACCAGCAGAGTTGGAGCAGGGGGCAGTCTTAACTATGGCTACACCTTC. Looking up the rest from reference TRBV15 and TRBJ1-2 gives the full variable domain: DAMVIQNPRYQVTQFGKPVTLSCSQTLNHNVMYWYQQKSSQAPKLLFHYYDKDFNNEADTPDNFQSRRPNTSFCFLDIRSPGLGDTAMYLCATSRVGAGGSLNYGYTFGSGTRLTVV.

The chain employs TRBV3-1 (or the pseudogene TRBV3-2) and TRBJ2-5; 12 bases are a match to TRBD2. The CDR3 sequence is 14 residues long. V was clipped by 7 bases and J by 4 bases; unmatched bases: 4. Germline values: CDR1 LGHDT, CDR2 YNNKEL (reference sequence). The CDR3 DNA reads TGTGCCAGCACCCTGACTAGCGGGGGAGAGACCCAGTACTTC. Translated, it gives CASTLTSGGETQYF.

The rearrangement joins TRBV18 to TRBJ2-3; possibly TRBD1 for D (5 bases). Germline CDR1 is KGHSH and CDR2 is LQKENI. Trimming shortened V by 1 base and J by 0 bases, and 8 bases separated the two germline ends. This CDR3 comprises 15 residues. The CDR3 DNA reads as TGTGCCAGCTCACCACTGACAGTTAGCACAGATACGCAGTATTTT. Its protein product is CASSPLTVSTDTQYF.

Only one count was recorded for this clone. The chain joins TRBV28 to TRBJ2-1; 8 positions match TRBD1. The CDR3 has 15 residues. V shed 5 bases and J 11 bases; nucleotides not matched to a gene: 14. CDR1 is MDHEN, CDR2 SYDVKM, per germline. For the CDR3, the DNA is TGTGCCAGCAGTCCTCGGGGGACAGGTACCACAAAGCAGTTCTTC. Its translation is CASSPRGTGTTKQFF.

The rearrangement joins TRBV6-5 to TRBJ2-5; D possibly corresponds to TRBD2 (6 bases). V was pared by 6 bases and J by 5 bases, with 19 bases between. This CDR3 region has 15 residues. CDR1 MNHEY and CDR2 SVGAGI come from the germline V gene. CDR3 region: CASSRSSGGQETQYF. CDR3 DNA: TGTGCCAGCAGCCGATCCTCAGGAGGGCAGGAGACCCAGTACTTC.

The rearrangement joins TRBV12-1 to TRBJ1-1; the D call TRBD1 from the table was never checked on the DNA. TRBV12-1 is assigned pseudogene status. The CDR3 spans 15 residues. The CDR3 DNA reads as TGTGCCAGCAGCCCCCCTCACAGGGGGTACACTGAAGCTTTCTTT. This sequence encodes CASSPPHRGYTEAFF.

The table lists this clone with a few counts. The rearrangement uses TRBV6-5 and TRBJ1-2; 7 bases are a match to TRBD1. This CDR3 has 13 amino acids. Germline CDR1 is MNHEY and CDR2 is SVGAGI. After removal of 5 bases from V and 3 bases from J, the junction contained 3 bases not matched to a gene. The CDR3 loop is CASSPTGDYGYTF. CDR3 in DNA: TGTGCCAGCAGTCCTACAGGGGACTATGGCTACACCTTC.

The CDR3 sequence is CASSLAPGPEGAKNIQYF. The CDR3 DNA sequence: TGTGCCAGCAGCTTAGCCCCGGGGCCGGAGGGGGCCAAAAACATTCAGTACTTC. The V and J genes are TRBV7-6 and TRBJ2-4, with D possibly being TRBD2 (6 bases). Trimming pared 0 bases from V and 1 base from J, leaving 16 bases between. This CDR3 comprises 18 residues. Germline V lookup: CDR1 SGHVS, CDR2 FNYEAQ.

The genes are TRBV7-8 and TRBJ1-2, with D perhaps matching TRBD1 (5 bases). The CDR3 covers 16 residues. Trimming stripped 1 base from V and 5 bases from J, with 17 bases between. Germline V gives CDR1 SGHVS, CDR2 FQNEAQ. The CDR3 bases are TGTGCCAGCAGCTTAGGTGTCCTGGGACTGGAGTATGGCTACACCTTC. Translating gives CASSLGVLGLEYGYTF.

The chain couples TRBV6-5 to TRBJ1-2; maybe TRBD1 (5 bases). Trimming stripped 3 bases from V and 3 bases from J, with 14 bases between. Germline CDR1 is MNHEY and CDR2 is SVGAGI. CDR3 length: 15 amino acids. As DNA, the CDR3 is TGTGCCAGCAGTTATGGGGAGGGGAACGACTATGGCTACACCTTC. Its translation: CASSYGEGNDYGYTF.

The chain recombines TRBV30 with TRBJ1-5; 7 bases match TRBD1. CDR1 is GTSNPN and CDR2 is SVGIG in the germline V gene (reference sequence). This CDR3 spans 15 amino acids. With 7 bases clipped from V and 4 bases from J, the junction kept 13 bases outside the gene matches. The CDR3 loop is CAYVPGTAYNQPQHF. CDR3 nucleotides: TGTGCCTATGTCCCCGGGACAGCCTATAATCAGCCCCAGCATTTT.